Below are 11 T cell receptor beta chains sequenced from a single sample in a study of T cells expressing NK-cell markers. Using the 5' RACE reads, TCRdb records one entry per CDR3 protein without DNA. This sample's clone table lists about 430,000 distinct CDR3 sequences. Sequenced: blood T cells: a sorted CD56 or NKG2C T cell subset, CD4+ or CD8+ T cells, or bulk PBMC T cells (not recorded which). These receptors originate from a woman aged 45-65 years in good health.

This chain joins TRBV20-1 and TRBJ2-7; TCRdb's assignment of TRBD2 cannot be checked, as there is no DNA. The CDR3 loop spans 15 amino acids. CDR1 and CDR2 (germline): DFQATT, SNEGSKA (reference sequence). The chain's CDR3 is CSARVAQRYSYEQYF.

The chain links TRBV12-3 or TRBV12-4 to TRBJ1-2. CDR3 size: 15 residues. CDR3 residues: CASGLGTATNYGYTF.

This chain links TRBV12-5 with TRBJ1-1; the TCRdb call, TRBD1, lacks DNA for checking. Germline CDR1 LGHNT, CDR2 FRNRAP. CDR3 size: 13 residues. CDR3 sequence reads: CASGFGRDTEAFF.

The chain carries TRBV4-1 and TRBJ2-5; the D call of TRBD1 rests on TCRdb alone, since no DNA is present to check it. Germline CDR1 is MGHRA and CDR2 is YSYEKL. CDR3 size: 17 residues. This CDR3 reads CASSQDLTGGVPETQYF.

The V call is TRBV7-9, the J call TRBJ2-1; TCRdb calls TRBD2, which cannot be checked without DNA. The CDR3 runs to 16 residues. Germline V gene data show CDR1 as SEHNR and CDR2 as FQNEAQ (reference sequence). The CDR3 protein is CASIKRTSGTQWEQFF.

The rearrangement joins TRBV5-1 to TRBJ2-2. The germline CDR1 and CDR2 sequences are SGHRS and YFSETQ. The CDR3 consists of 14 residues. CDR3 amino acids: CASSAKGITGELFF.

The rearrangement uses TRBV19 and TRBJ2-3; without DNA, the TCRdb call of TRBD2 cannot be checked. Germline assignment: CDR1 LNHDA and CDR2 SQIVND (reference sequence). This CDR3 has 16 amino acids. The CDR3 spells CASSRDSGSTPGTQYF.

The genes are TRBV27 and TRBJ2-1; without DNA, the TCRdb call of TRBD2 cannot be checked. Germline V gives CDR1 MNHEY, CDR2 SMNVEV (reference sequence). The CDR3 extends over 16 amino acids. The CDR3 sequence: CASSSPPGGRGDEQFF.

This rearrangement joins TRBV5-8 to TRBJ2-3; without DNA, the TCRdb call of TRBD1 cannot be checked. CDR1 is SGHTS and CDR2 is YDEGEE in the germline V gene. This CDR3 has 15 amino acids. The CDR3 region is CASTHNSLRTGRQYF.

This chain links TRBV10-3 with TRBJ2-5; TCRdb's assignment of TRBD1 cannot be checked, as there is no DNA. Per the germline V gene, CDR1 is ENHRY and CDR2 is SYGVKD. The CDR3 has 14 residues. CDR3: CAISEYRDAETQYF.

The chain couples TRBV7-9 to TRBJ2-3; TCRdb designates TRBD2, a call that cannot be tested without DNA. This CDR3 has 18 residues. Germline V gene sequence: CDR1 SEHNR, CDR2 FQNEAQ (reference sequence). CDR3 loop: CASRPGALAGDLTDTQYF.